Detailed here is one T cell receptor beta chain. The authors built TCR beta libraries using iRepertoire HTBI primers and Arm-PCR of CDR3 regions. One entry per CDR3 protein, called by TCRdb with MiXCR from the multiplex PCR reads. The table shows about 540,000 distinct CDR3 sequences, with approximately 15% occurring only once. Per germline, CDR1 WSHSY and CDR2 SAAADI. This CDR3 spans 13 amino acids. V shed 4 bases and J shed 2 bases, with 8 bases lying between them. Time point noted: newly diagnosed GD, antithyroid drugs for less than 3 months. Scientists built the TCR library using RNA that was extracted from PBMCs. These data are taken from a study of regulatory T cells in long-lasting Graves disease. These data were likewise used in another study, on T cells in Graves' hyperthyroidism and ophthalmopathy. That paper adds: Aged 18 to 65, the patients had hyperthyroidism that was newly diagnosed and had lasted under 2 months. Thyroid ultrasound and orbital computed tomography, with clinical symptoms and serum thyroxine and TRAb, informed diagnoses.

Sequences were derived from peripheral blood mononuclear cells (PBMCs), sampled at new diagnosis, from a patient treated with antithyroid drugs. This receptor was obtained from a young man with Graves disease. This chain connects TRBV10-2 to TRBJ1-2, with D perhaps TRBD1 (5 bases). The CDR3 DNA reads TGCGCCAGCAGTGTGAGACAGAACTATGGCTACACCTTC. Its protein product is CASSVRQNYGYTF.